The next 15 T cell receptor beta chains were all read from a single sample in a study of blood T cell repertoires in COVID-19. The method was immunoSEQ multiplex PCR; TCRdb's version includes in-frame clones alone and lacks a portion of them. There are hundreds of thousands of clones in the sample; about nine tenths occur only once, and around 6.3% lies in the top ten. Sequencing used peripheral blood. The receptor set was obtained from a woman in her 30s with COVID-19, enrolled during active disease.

The CDR3: CASTGAGAYNEQFF. The CDR3 DNA reads TGTGCCAGCACCGGAGCGGGGGCCTACAATGAGCAGTTCTTC. V usage is TRBV7-2 and J usage is TRBJ2-1, with TRBD2 matching 8 bases. The germline CDR1 and CDR2 sequences are SGHTA and FQGNSA. V dropped 7 bases and J dropped 2; count of bases not matched to a gene: 4. The CDR3 loop spans 14 amino acids.

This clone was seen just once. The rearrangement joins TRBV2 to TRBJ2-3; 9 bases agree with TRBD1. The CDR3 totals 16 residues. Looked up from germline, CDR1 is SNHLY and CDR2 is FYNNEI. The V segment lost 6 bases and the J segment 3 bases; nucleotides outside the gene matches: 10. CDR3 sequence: CASRKRTGEYTDTQYF. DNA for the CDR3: TGTGCCAGCAGGAAAAGGACAGGGGAATATACAGATACGCAGTATTTT.

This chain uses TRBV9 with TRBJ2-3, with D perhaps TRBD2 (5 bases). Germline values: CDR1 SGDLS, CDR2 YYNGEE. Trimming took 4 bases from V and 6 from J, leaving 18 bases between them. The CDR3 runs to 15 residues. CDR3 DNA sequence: TGTGCCAGCAGCCGGGATGGAGGAACTCGGGATACGCAGTATTTT. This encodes CASSRDGGTRDTQYF.

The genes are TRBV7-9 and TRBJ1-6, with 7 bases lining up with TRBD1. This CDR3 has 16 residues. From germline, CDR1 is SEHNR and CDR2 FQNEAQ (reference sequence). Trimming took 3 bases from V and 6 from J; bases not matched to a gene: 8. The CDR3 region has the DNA TGTGCCAGCAGCTTCCCTTCCGGGACAGCTAATTCACCCCTCCACTTT. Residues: CASSFPSGTANSPLHF.

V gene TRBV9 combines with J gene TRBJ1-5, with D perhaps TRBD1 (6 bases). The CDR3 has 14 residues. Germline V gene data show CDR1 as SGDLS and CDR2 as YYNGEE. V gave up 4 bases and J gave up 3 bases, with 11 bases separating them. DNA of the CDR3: TGTGCCAGCAGCCCACAGGGTTACAATCAGCCCCAGCATTTT. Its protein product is CASSPQGYNQPQHF.

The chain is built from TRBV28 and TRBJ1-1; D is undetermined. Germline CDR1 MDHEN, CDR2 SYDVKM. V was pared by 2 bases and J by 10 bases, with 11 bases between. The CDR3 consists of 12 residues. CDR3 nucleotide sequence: TGTGCCAGCAGTTTAGGAGGGTTTCGAGCTTTCTTT. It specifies CASSLGGFRAFF.

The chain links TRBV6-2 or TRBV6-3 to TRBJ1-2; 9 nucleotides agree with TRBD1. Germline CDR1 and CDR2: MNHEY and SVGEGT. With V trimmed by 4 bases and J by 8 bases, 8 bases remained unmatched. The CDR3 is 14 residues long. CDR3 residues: CASSSPRDRVGYTF. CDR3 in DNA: TGTGCCAGCAGTTCTCCTCGGGACAGGGTCGGCTACACCTTC.

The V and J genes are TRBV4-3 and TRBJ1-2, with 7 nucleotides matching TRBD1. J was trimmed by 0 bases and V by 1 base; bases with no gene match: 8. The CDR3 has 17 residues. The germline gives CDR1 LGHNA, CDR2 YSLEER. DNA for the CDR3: TGCGCCAGCAGCCAAGCGTGGAGGGGGCTCTCTAACTATGGCTACACCTTC. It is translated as CASSQAWRGLSNYGYTF.

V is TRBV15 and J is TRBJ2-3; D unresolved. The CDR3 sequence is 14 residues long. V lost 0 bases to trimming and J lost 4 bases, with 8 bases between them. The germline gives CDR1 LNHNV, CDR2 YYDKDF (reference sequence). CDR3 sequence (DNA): TGTGCCACCAGCAGAGAACAGTACTCAGATACGCAGTATTTT. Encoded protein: CATSREQYSDTQYF.

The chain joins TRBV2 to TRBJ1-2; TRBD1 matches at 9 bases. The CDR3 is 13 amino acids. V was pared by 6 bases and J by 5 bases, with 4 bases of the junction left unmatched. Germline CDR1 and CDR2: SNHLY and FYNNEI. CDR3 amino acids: CASSAQGAYGYTF. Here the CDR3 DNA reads TGTGCCAGCAGCGCACAGGGGGCTTATGGCTACACCTTC.

The CDR3, as DNA: TGTGCCAGCAGCTTGGAGGCAGGGCTAACAACTAATGAAAAACTGTTTTTT. Translation gives CASSLEAGLTTNEKLFF. The chain has TRBV5-8 and TRBJ1-4; D possibly corresponds to TRBD1 (5 bases). The CDR3 runs 17 residues. V dropped 0 bases and J dropped 0 bases, with 12 bases sitting between them. Germline loops: CDR1 SGHTS, CDR2 YDEGEE.

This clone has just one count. CDR3 region: CASSEAAGLARSSEQYV. CDR3 DNA: TGTGCCAGCAGTGAAGCAGCGGGACTAGCCCGCTCCAGCGAGCAGTACGTC. The genes are TRBV6-1 and TRBJ2-7, with 9 nucleotides matching TRBD2. The CDR3 has 17 residues. V gave up 0 bases and J gave up 6 bases; unmatched junction bases: 12. The germline V gene encodes CDR1 MNHNS and CDR2 SASEGT.

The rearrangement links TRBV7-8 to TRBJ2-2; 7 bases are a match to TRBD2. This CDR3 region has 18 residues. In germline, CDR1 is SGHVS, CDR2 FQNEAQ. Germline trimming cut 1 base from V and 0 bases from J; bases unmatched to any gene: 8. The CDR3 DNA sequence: TGTGCCAGCAGCTTAGGGCGGGAGAGACTCGCGAACACCGGGGAGCTGTTTTTT. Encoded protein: CASSLGRERLANTGELFF.

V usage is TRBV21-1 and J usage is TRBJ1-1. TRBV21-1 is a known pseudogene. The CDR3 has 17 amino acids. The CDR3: CASSPLLKGGFGTEAFF. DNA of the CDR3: TGTGCCAGCAGCCCCCTCTTGAAGGGGGGGTTTGGCACTGAAGCTTTCTTT.

The CDR3 DNA reads TGTGCCAGCAGTGAAGGTGACAGGTATAATTCACCCCTCCACTTT. Translated, it gives CASSEGDRYNSPLHF. The chain employs TRBV2 and TRBJ1-6, with a weak D call TRBD1 (6 bases). Trimming took off 1 base at V and 4 bases at J, with 8 bases between the two ends. The length of the CDR3 is 15 residues. Germline CDR1 reads SNHLY; CDR2 reads FYNNEI.